This T cell receptor (beta chain) was found in a study of T cell responses to AZD1222 COVID-19 vaccine. Whole-study context: Analyses pooled second doses at about 4 or about 12 weeks.

For this clone: Its target is not known.

The method was immunoSEQ multiplex PCR; TCRdb's version includes in-frame clones alone and lacks a portion of them. In the table there are 140,000 to 150,000 clones, 92% of which are singletons. Study results and caveats: Nearly half of the spike-specific TCRs reportedly recognize variant regions that carry no mutations. A mostly white British donor set with more females was recruited, and clonal diversity was possibly underestimated. Vaccine-related CD4 TCRs covered spike, predominating at 160-218 and 743-854.

Trimming took 9 bases from V and 5 from J, leaving 22 bases between them. From germline, CDR1 is SNHLY and CDR2 FYNNEI. CDR3 size: 16 residues. Material: peripheral blood, obtained on day 0 of AZD1222 vaccination. The sequence derives from an adult in good health. This chain joins TRBV2 and TRBJ2-2; D might be TRBD2 (7 bases). CDR3 DNA sequence: TGTGCCAGTGGGGGCGGGAGAGGCCTTGCAACCGGGGAGCTGTTTTTT. This codes for CASGGGRGLATGELFF.